This is a list of T cell receptor beta chains from one sample in a study of T-cell memory formation after mild COVID-19. TCRdb analysed the 5' RACE reads with MiXCR anew, one entry per CDR3 protein. The sample lists more than 250,000 distinct CDR3 sequences; roughly 18% were seen once. The sequenced material came from PBMCs or a T cell subset sorted from them (not recorded which). These receptors were collected from a man younger than 35 who had mild COVID-19 (a few samples of this study predate the infection). Cell type and time point are not known. CDR3s include the opening cysteine and the closing phenylalanine or tryptophan. A D gene is named only where the DNA matches it firmly. Some rows mark clone size as missing; the rest say once, few, many or name a class of expanded clone.

clone size	V gene	J gene	D gene	CDR3 DNA	CDR3 protein
NA	TRBV6-8	TRBJ2-7	NA	TGTGCCAGCAGTTACCGGGCCCCCCGGCAGGGGGAGGTGGACTTC	CASSYRAPRQGEVDF
NA	TRBV7-2	TRBJ2-1	NA	TGTGCCAGCAGCTTACTGTCCGGGGGGCCAAGCTCCTACAATGAGCAGTTCTTC	CASSLLSGGPSSYNEQFF
few	TRBV7-9	TRBJ1-1	NA	TGTGCCAGCAGCCACCAATTCCGGGTTAACACTGAAGCTTTCTTT	CASSHQFRVNTEAFF
few	TRBV20-1	TRBJ2-7	NA	TGCAGTGCTAGAGATGCCCCCTACGAGCAGTACTTC	CSARDAPYEQYF
many	TRBV5-5	TRBJ1-2	NA	TGTGCCAGCAGCTTGGGGGAAACCCTCTACTATGGCTACACCTTC	CASSLGETLYYGYTF
NA	TRBV5-1	TRBJ1-1	NA	TGCGCCAGCAGCTTTTGGGGCAACACTGAAGCTTTCTTT	CASSFWGNTEAFF
few	TRBV4-2	TRBJ2-5	NA	TGTGCCAGCAGCAGACGGACACAAGAGACCCAGTACTTC	CASSRRTQETQYF
few	TRBV6-5	TRBJ1-2	NA	TGTGCCAGCAGTCTTTACACGGGACGGGACTATGGCTACACCTTC	CASSLYTGRDYGYTF
NA	TRBV7-9	TRBJ2-3	NA	TGTGCCAGCAGCTCGACGGTGGATTTAGCAGATACGCAGTATTTT	CASSSTVDLADTQYF
few	TRBV5-1	TRBJ1-6	NA	TGCGCCAGCAGCCCGGACAACCCGTCGGCCCTCCACTTT	CASSPDNPSALHF
NA	TRBV4-3	TRBJ2-5	TRBD2	TGCGCCAGCAGCCAGTACCGAGCGGGGTGGGGTGAGACCCAGTACTTC	CASSQYRAGWGETQYF
few	TRBV20-1	TRBJ2-5	NA	TGCAGTGCTAGAGTGTGGACGAACCAAGAGACCCAGTACTTC	CSARVWTNQETQYF
NA	TRBV21-1	TRBJ2-5	NA	TGTGCCAGCAGCATGGGGAGGGCTCAAGAGACCCAGTACTTC	CASSMGRAQETQYF
few	TRBV30	TRBJ2-7	NA	TGTGCCTGGAGTGTGGGGGGCGCCGGGGACGAGCAGTACTTC	CAWSVGGAGDEQYF
many	TRBV12-3/TRBV12-4	TRBJ2-1	TRBD2	TGTGCCAGCAGTTTTAGGCTAGCGGGGGGTCACTCCTACAATGAGCAGTTCTTC	CASSFRLAGGHSYNEQFF
few	TRBV5-1	TRBJ1-5	NA	TGCGCCAGCAGCTTGGCGTCTGGGGGGGATCAGCCCCAGCATTTT	CASSLASGGDQPQHF
few	TRBV7-9	TRBJ2-5	NA	TGTGCCAGCAGCTCCATTTCCCAAGAGACCCAGTACTTC	CASSSISQETQYF
few	TRBV5-1	TRBJ2-6	NA	TGCGCCAGCAGCCCACGGACTGGGGCCAACGTCCTGACTTTC	CASSPRTGANVLTF
few	TRBV4-2	TRBJ1-1	NA	TGTGCCAGCAGCCACCTCGGGGAGGGATCGGGAGCTTTCTTT	CASSHLGEGSGAFF
few	TRBV12-3/TRBV12-4	TRBJ2-1	TRBD2	TGTGCCAGCAGTTACTCCGGGACTAGCGGTGATGAGCAGTTCTTC	CASSYSGTSGDEQFF
few	TRBV27	TRBJ2-4	NA	TGTGCCAGCAGTAGTACAGGGCCCAAAAACATTCAGTACTTC	CASSSTGPKNIQYF
few	TRBV7-2	TRBJ2-7	NA	TGTGCCAGCAGCTTAGCACAGGACTCCTACGAGCAGTACTTC	CASSLAQDSYEQYF
NA	TRBV6-2/TRBV6-3	TRBJ1-1	NA	TGTGCCACGGGGGACGGGAACACTGAAGCTTTCTTT	CATGDGNTEAFF
NA	TRBV20-1	TRBJ2-5	NA	TGCAGTGCCAAATCCACAGAGACCCAGTACTTC	CSAKSTETQYF
NA	TRBV7-2	TRBJ2-5	NA	TGTGCCAGCAGCCGGAAAGGGGGAGAGACCCAGTACTTC	CASSRKGGETQYF
NA	TRBV7-9	TRBJ2-2	TRBD1	TGTGCCAGCAGCCTCCGGACAGGGGGAAACACCGGGGAGCTGTTTTTT	CASSLRTGGNTGELFF
few	TRBV7-9	TRBJ2-7	NA	TGTGCCAGCAGCTTTAAGGGAAACTACGAGCAGTACTTC	CASSFKGNYEQYF
few	TRBV7-2	TRBJ2-7	NA	TGTGCCAGCAGCTTAACCCCAGAGCGCAACGAGCAGTACTTC	CASSLTPERNEQYF